Listed here are 24 T cell receptor beta chains from one sample, sequenced in a study of T cells after posttransplantation cyclophosphamide. TCRdb's table, derived via immunoSEQ multiplex PCR, lists solely in-frame clones and lacks some. The data show 25,000 to 40,000 clones, about 91% seen once. Cells defined as naive were viable CD3+CD4+ or CD3+CD8+ and CCR7+CD45RA+CD45RO-CD95-CD27+CD28+. Sequencing was done on a sample of naive CD4+ T cells sorted from blood. The receptor set was obtained from a young man in good health and a related stem cell transplant donor.

V is TRBV5-1 and J is TRBJ1-6; D remains ambiguous. Germline CDR1 is SGHRS and CDR2 is YFSETQ. Between the trimmed V and J ends, which lost 0 bases and 7 bases, there was a span of 14 bases. This CDR3 has 16 amino acids. CDR3 sequence reads: CASSLEGSRPNSPLHF. CDR3 nucleotides: TGCGCCAGCAGCTTGGAAGGGAGCAGGCCAAATTCACCCCTCCACTTT.

The V gene is TRBV2, the J gene TRBJ2-2; 13 nucleotides match TRBD2. The V gene's germline CDR1 is SNHLY and CDR2 FYNNEI. CDR3 length equals 20 residues. J was trimmed by 4 bases and V by 7 bases; bases with no gene match: 18. CDR3 region: CASILELAGGPRYSTGELFF. The CDR3 DNA follows: TGTGCCAGCATCCTCGAACTAGCGGGGGGGCCAAGGTATAGCACCGGGGAGCTGTTTTTT.

This rearrangement joins TRBV5-6 to TRBJ2-7; the match to TRBD2 covers 10 bases. V shed 4 bases, J shed 3 bases, and the junction held 7 bases outside the gene matches. The CDR3 sequence is 15 residues long. Germline V gene sequence: CDR1 SGHDT, CDR2 YYEEEE. Here the CDR3 reads CASSRLSGGHYEQYF. The CDR3 nucleotides are TGTGCCAGCAGCCGCCTTAGCGGGGGGCACTACGAGCAGTACTTC.

This chain joins TRBV6-5 and TRBJ2-2; 7 bases align to TRBD1. Germline V lookup: CDR1 MNHEY, CDR2 SVGAGI. V dropped 7 bases and J dropped 3; count of bases not matched to a gene: 2. There are 13 residues in the CDR3. In nucleotides, the CDR3 is TGTGCCAGCACCCAGGGGGACACCGGGGAGCTGTTTTTT. Translated: CASTQGDTGELFF.

V and J are TRBV5-6 and TRBJ1-2, with D unclear. The V gene lost 3 bases and the J gene lost 8 bases, with 11 bases spanning the gap. CDR3 length equals 12 residues. Per germline, CDR1 SGHDT and CDR2 YYEEEE. For the CDR3, the DNA is TGTGCCAGCAGCTATACACGAGGGGGCTACACCTTC. Residues: CASSYTRGGYTF.

The V and J genes are TRBV7-8 and TRBJ2-1; 7 positions match TRBD2. CDR3 length: 14 residues. J gave up 6 bases and V 4 bases, and 6 bases lay outside the gene matches. In germline, CDR1 is SGHVS, CDR2 FQNEAQ. This CDR3 is CASSSSAGLNEQFF. DNA for the CDR3: TGTGCCAGCAGCTCGTCAGCGGGGCTCAATGAGCAGTTCTTC. The variable domain in full, with the rest retrieved from reference TRBV7-8 and TRBJ2-1, is GAGVSQSPRYKVAKRGQDVALRCDPISGHVSLFWYQQALGQGPEFLTYFQNEAQLDKSGLPSDRFFAERPEGSVSTLKIQRTQQEDSAVYLCASSSSAGLNEQFFGPGTRLTVL.

The chain employs TRBV5-1 and TRBJ1-3, with D perhaps TRBD1 (5 bases). The CDR3 is made up of 15 amino acids. With 2 bases removed from V and 0 bases from J, the gap between germline ends came to 9 bases. Germline V CDR1 and CDR2: SGHRS, YFSETQ. The CDR3 DNA sequence: TGCGCCAGCAGCTTTGGAGGGGCCTCTGGAAACACCATATATTTT. Translating it yields CASSFGGASGNTIYF.

This clone was counted only a few times. CDR3 loop: CASGNRYYTF. The CDR3, as DNA: TGCGCCAGCGGAAACAGATACTACACCTTC. V is TRBV10-2 and J is TRBJ1-2; D not resolved. This CDR3 spans 10 amino acids. V was cut by 8 bases and J by 10 bases, with 11 bases left in between. From germline, CDR1 is WSHSY and CDR2 SAAADI.

The V gene is TRBV6-6, the J gene TRBJ2-7; possible D gene TRBD1, 6 bases. This CDR3 has 12 amino acids. V gave up 6 bases and J gave up 4 bases, with 10 bases separating them. The germline gives CDR1 MNHNY, CDR2 SVGAGI (reference sequence). The CDR3 nucleotides read TGTGCCAGCAGCGGGACACCTTACGAGCAGTACTTC. This gives the protein CASSGTPYEQYF.

This clone was counted between two and nine times. The V call is TRBV6-6, the J call TRBJ1-6; no clear D. Germline CDR1 is MNHNY and CDR2 is SVGAGI (reference sequence). V was trimmed by 2 bases and J by 5 bases, leaving 7 bases between them. The CDR3 sequence is 14 residues long. CDR3 bases: TGTGCCAGCAGTTACAGGGAGGATAATTCACCCCTCCACTTT. Its translation: CASSYREDNSPLHF.

Turning to this clone: One end of the junction varies from germline; a read error may be responsible. This rearrangement joins TRBV7-7 to TRBJ2-5; D remains unclear. There are 13 residues in the CDR3. Per germline, CDR1 SSHAT and CDR2 FNYEAQ (reference sequence). Here the CDR3 DNA reads TGTGCTAGCAGCTTATGGCAGGAAGAGACCCAGTACTTC. It is translated as CASSLWQEETQYF. Combining the CDR3 with reference TRBV7-7 and TRBJ2-5 gives the whole variable domain GAGVSQSPRYKVTKRGQDVTLRCDPISSHATLYWYQQALGQGPEFLTYFNYEAQPDKSGLPSDRFSAERPEGSISTLTIQRTEQRDSAMYRCASSLWQEETQYFGPGTRLLVL.

This sequence joins TRBV5-8 and TRBJ2-7; weak D call: TRBD2 (6 bases). V gave up 6 bases and J gave up 5 bases, with 18 bases separating them. The germline CDR1 and CDR2 sequences are SGHTS and YDEGEE. This CDR3 is 14 amino acids long. CDR3 protein: CASKAGGDRNEQYF. DNA of the CDR3: TGTGCCAGCAAAGCGGGCGGGGATCGAAACGAGCAGTACTTC.

The sample holds a few counts of this clone. The chain couples TRBV5-4 to TRBJ1-2; D is unclear. The CDR3 contains 15 residues. CDR1 is SGHNT, CDR2 YYREEE, per germline (reference sequence). Trimming left V 0 bases short and J 8 bases short, with 17 bases between. CDR3 nucleotides: TGTGCCAGCAGCTTGGCCGGCAGCCCTAGGTGGGGCTACACCTTC. It specifies CASSLAGSPRWGYTF. The entire variable domain, with the rest obtained from reference TRBV5-4 and TRBJ1-2, is as follows: ETGVTQSPTHLIKTRGQQVTLRCSSQSGHNTVSWYQQALGQGPQFIFQYYREEENGRGNFPPRFSGLQFPNYSSELNVNALELDDSALYLCASSLAGSPRWGYTFGSGTRLTVV.

This clone showed up just once. The chain employs TRBV7-9 and TRBJ1-2; perhaps TRBD1 as D (6 bases). The CDR3 sequence is 12 residues long. Trimming stripped 7 bases from V and 6 bases from J, with 12 bases between. The germline V gene encodes CDR1 SEHNR and CDR2 FQNEAQ (reference sequence). CDR3 loop: CASTLPGDGYTF. The CDR3 DNA reads TGTGCCAGCACCCTACCAGGGGATGGCTACACCTTC.

This sequence joins TRBV7-2 and TRBJ2-5; D uncertain. V was shortened by 0 bases and J by 4 bases, with 6 bases between the two germline ends. Germline V gene sequence: CDR1 SGHTA, CDR2 FQGNSA. The CDR3 has 13 residues. CDR3: CASSLAFGETQYF. The CDR3 coding sequence is TGTGCCAGCAGCTTAGCGTTCGGAGAGACCCAGTACTTC.

The rearrangement uses TRBV29-1 and TRBJ1-5; D is possibly TRBD1 (6 bases). CDR1 and CDR2 from the germline V gene are SQVTM and ANQGSEA. This CDR3 is 13 amino acids long. Between the trimmed V and J ends, which lost 6 bases and 4 bases, there was a span of 13 bases. The CDR3, as DNA: TGCAGCGTCTCAGACAGGATTAATCAGCCCCAGCATTTT. Its translation: CSVSDRINQPQHF.

This rearrangement joins TRBV4-1 to TRBJ2-1; TRBD2 agrees at 10 bases. Germline CDR1 reads MGHRA; CDR2 reads YSYEKL. The CDR3 spans 16 residues. With 1 base clipped from V and 9 bases from J, the junction kept 9 bases outside the gene matches. CDR3 sequence (DNA): TGCGCCAGCAGCCAAGTGCCGAGCGGGGGGGCGGTTGAGCAGTTCTTC. Translation: CASSQVPSGGAVEQFF.

The rearrangement links TRBV30 to TRBJ1-5, with 7 bases matching TRBD1. CDR1 is GTSNPN, CDR2 SVGIG, per germline (reference sequence). The CDR3 sequence is 15 residues long. The ends lost 1 base at V and 0 bases at J; junction bases unmatched: 3. The CDR3 DNA is TGTGCCTGGAGTGACGGACAGGCTAGCAATCAGCCCCAGCATTTT. Its translation is CAWSDGQASNQPQHF.

The chain uses TRBV7-6 and TRBJ2-6; D remains ambiguous. This CDR3 has 17 residues. Trimming pared 3 bases from V and 4 bases from J, leaving 16 bases between. Germline V lookup: CDR1 SGHVS, CDR2 FNYEAQ. The CDR3 bases are TGTGCCAGCAGCTTCAGACGGGTCCGTTCGGGGGCCAACGTCCTGACTTTC. This translates into CASSFRRVRSGANVLTF.

This sequence joins TRBV7-9 and TRBJ2-3; the D gene is possibly TRBD1 (6 bases). This CDR3 region has 15 residues. Trimming stripped 5 bases from V and 3 bases from J, with 15 bases between. Germline CDR1 reads SEHNR; CDR2 reads FQNEAQ (reference sequence). CDR3 protein: CASSDFRGRTDTQYF. The DNA of the CDR3 is TGTGCCAGCAGCGATTTCAGGGGCCGGACAGATACGCAGTATTTT. The full variable domain, in which reference TRBV7-9 and TRBJ2-3 provide the parts outside the CDR3, is DTGVSQNPRHKITKRGQNVTFRCDPISEHNRLYWYRQTLGQGPEFLTYFQNEAQLEKSRLLSDRFSAERPKGSFSTLEIQRTEQGDSAMYLCASSDFRGRTDTQYFGPGTRLTVL.

This rearrangement joins TRBV4-3 to TRBJ2-3, with a tentative D call TRBD2 (6 bases). Germline V gene data show CDR1 as LGHNA and CDR2 as YSLEER. The CDR3 has 14 residues. V lost 3 bases to trimming and J lost 7 bases, with 14 bases between them. The CDR3 nucleotides read TGCGCCAGCAGCCAGACCGGGACTGGATATACGCAGTATTTT. Protein sequence: CASSQTGTGYTQYF.

Here the CDR3 DNA reads TGTGCCAGCAGCACGACAGCCTTCAACTATGGCTACACCTTC. Translation: CASSTTAFNYGYTF. The chain has TRBV5-4 and TRBJ1-2, with a tentative D call TRBD1 (5 bases). CDR1 is SGHNT and CDR2 is YYREEE in the germline V gene (reference sequence). The CDR3 is 14 residues long. Trimming stripped 4 bases from V and 2 bases from J, with 12 bases between. The variable domain in full, with the rest retrieved from reference TRBV5-4 and TRBJ1-2, is ETGVTQSPTHLIKTRGQQVTLRCSSQSGHNTVSWYQQALGQGPQFIFQYYREEENGRGNFPPRFSGLQFPNYSSELNVNALELDDSALYLCASSTTAFNYGYTFGSGTRLTVV.

The rearrangement joins TRBV2 to TRBJ2-2; a possible D gene is TRBD2 (5 bases). This CDR3 has 14 amino acids. Germline CDR1 and CDR2: SNHLY and FYNNEI. V lost 5 bases and J lost 4, with 11 bases in between. CDR3 in amino acids: CASSPRTGTGELFF. The CDR3 DNA reads TGTGCCAGCAGTCCAAGGACTGGCACCGGGGAGCTGTTTTTT.

The V gene is TRBV29-1, the J gene TRBJ1-1; 9 bases match TRBD1. V lost 7 bases to trimming and J lost 1 base; unmatched junction nucleotides: 16. From germline, CDR1 is SQVTM and CDR2 ANQGSEA. The CDR3 spans 17 residues. The CDR3 bases are TGCAGCGCTGGGACCTTCAGGGACAGGGCGGGGAACACTGAAGCTTTCTTT. Translation gives CSAGTFRDRAGNTEAFF.